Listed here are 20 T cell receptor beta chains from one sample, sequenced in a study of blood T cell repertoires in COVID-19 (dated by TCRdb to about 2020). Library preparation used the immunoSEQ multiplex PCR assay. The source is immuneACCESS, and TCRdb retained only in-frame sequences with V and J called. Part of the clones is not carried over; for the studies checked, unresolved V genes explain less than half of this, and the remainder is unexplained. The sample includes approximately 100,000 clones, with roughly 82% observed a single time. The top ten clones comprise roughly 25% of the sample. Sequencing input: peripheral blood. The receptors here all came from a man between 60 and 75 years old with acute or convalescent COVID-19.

The CDR3 protein is CASSLGQGTYTDTQYF. The DNA of the CDR3 is TGTGCCAGCAGCTTAGGACAGGGGACTTACACAGATACGCAGTATTTT. The chain has TRBV11-3 and TRBJ2-3, with 8 bases that match TRBD1. This CDR3 comprises 16 residues. The germline gives CDR1 SGHNT, CDR2 YENEEA. V shed 1 base and J 2 bases; nucleotides not matched to a gene: 5.

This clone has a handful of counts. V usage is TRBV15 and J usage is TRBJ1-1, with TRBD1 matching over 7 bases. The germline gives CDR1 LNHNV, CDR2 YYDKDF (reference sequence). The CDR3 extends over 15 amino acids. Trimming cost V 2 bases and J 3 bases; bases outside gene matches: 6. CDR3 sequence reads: CATSRSRDSYTEAFF. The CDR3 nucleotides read TGTGCCACCAGCAGAAGCCGGGACAGTTACACTGAAGCTTTCTTT.

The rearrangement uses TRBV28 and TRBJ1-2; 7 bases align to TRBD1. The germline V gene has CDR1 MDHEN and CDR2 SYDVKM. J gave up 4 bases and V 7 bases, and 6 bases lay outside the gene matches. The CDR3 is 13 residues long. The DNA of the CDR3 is TGTGCCAGCACCTTGGACAGGACCTATGGCTACACCTTC. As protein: CASTLDRTYGYTF.

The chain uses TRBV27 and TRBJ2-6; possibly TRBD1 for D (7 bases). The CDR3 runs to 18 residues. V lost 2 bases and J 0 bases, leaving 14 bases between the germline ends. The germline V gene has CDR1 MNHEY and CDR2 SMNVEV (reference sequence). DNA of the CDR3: TGTGCCAGCAGTTTACGCAGGGGGGATAGCTCTGGGGCCAACGTCCTGACTTTC. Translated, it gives CASSLRRGDSSGANVLTF.

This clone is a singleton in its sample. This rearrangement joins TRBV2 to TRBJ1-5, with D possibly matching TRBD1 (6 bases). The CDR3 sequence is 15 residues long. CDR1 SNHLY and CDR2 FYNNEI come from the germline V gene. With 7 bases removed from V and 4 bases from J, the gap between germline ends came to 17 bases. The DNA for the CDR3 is TGTGCCAGCATGGGGGCCCGCAGGTTAAATCAGCCCCAGCATTTT. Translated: CASMGARRLNQPQHF.

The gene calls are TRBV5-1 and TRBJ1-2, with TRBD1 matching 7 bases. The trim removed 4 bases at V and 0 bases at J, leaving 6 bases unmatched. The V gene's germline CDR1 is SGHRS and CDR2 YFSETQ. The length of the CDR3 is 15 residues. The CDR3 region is CASSREGQSNYGYTF. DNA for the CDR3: TGCGCCAGCAGCCGCGAGGGACAGTCTAACTATGGCTACACCTTC. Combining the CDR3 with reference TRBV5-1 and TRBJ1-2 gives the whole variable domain KAGVTQTPRYLIKTRGQQVTLSCSPISGHRSVSWYQQTPGQGLQFLFEYFSETQRNKGNFPGRFSGRQFSNSRSEMNVSTLELGDSALYLCASSREGQSNYGYTFGSGTRLTVV.

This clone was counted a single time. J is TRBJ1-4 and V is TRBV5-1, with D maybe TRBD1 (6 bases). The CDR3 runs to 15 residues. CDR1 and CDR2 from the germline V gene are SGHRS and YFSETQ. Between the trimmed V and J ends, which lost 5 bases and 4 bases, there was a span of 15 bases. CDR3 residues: CASRGATTFNEKLFF. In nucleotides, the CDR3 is TGCGCCAGCAGGGGGGCGACTACCTTTAATGAAAAACTGTTTTTT.

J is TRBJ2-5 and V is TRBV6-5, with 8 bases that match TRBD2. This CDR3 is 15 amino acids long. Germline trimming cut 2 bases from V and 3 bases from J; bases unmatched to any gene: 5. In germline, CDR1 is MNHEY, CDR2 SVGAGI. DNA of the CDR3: TGTGCCAGCAGTTACGCGCCGGGGGGGAAAGAGACCCAGTACTTC. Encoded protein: CASSYAPGGKETQYF.

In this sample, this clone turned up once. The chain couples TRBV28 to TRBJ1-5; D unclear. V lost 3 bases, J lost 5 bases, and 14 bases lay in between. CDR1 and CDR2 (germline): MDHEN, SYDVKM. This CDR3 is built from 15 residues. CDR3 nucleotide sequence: TGTGCCAGCAGTTTTGGGCAGTCGTTCGATCAGCCCCAGCATTTT. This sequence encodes CASSFGQSFDQPQHF.

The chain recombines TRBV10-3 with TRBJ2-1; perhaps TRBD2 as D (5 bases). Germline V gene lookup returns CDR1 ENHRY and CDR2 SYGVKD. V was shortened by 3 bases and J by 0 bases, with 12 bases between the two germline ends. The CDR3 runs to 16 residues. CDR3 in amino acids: CAISDRLRSSYNEQFF. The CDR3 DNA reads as TGTGCCATCAGTGACAGACTAAGAAGCTCCTACAATGAGCAGTTCTTC.

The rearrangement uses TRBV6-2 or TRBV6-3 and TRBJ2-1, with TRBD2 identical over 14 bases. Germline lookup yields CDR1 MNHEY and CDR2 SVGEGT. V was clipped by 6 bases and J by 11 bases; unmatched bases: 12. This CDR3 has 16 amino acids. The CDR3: CASSPAPTSGGVKQFF. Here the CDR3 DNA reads TGTGCCAGCAGCCCCGCCCCGACTAGCGGGGGGGTAAAGCAGTTCTTC.

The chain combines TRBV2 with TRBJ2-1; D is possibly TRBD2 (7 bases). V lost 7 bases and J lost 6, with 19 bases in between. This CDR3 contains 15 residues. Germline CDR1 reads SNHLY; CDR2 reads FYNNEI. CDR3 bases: TGTGCCAGCATGAGGGGGGGCAAATCGACCAATGAGCAGTTCTTC. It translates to CASMRGGKSTNEQFF.

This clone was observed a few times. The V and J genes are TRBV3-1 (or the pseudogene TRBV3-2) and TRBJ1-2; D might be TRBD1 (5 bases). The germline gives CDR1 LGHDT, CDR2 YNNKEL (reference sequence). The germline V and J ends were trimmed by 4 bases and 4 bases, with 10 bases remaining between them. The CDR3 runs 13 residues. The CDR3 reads CASSRGTGYGYTF. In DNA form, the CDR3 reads TGTGCCAGCAGCCGAGGGACTGGCTATGGCTACACCTTC.

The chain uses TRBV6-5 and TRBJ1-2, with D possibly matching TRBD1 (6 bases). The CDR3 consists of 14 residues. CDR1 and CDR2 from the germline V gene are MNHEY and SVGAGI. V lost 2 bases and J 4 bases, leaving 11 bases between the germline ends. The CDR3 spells CASSYGRGVYGYTF. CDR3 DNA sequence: TGTGCCAGCAGTTACGGCAGGGGCGTCTATGGCTACACCTTC.

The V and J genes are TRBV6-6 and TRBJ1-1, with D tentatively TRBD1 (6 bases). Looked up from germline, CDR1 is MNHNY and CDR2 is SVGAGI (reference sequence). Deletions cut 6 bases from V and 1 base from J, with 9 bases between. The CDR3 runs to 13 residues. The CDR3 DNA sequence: TGTGCCAGCAGCCGGACAGCGAACACTGAAGCTTTCTTT. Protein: CASSRTANTEAFF.

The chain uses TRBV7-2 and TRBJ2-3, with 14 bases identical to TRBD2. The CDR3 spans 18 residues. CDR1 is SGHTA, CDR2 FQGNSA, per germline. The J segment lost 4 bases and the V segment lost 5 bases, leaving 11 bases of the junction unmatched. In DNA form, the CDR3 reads TGTGCCAGCAGCCCTAGACTAGCGGGGGGGGCCCGCGCAGATACGCAGTATTTT. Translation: CASSPRLAGGARADTQYF.

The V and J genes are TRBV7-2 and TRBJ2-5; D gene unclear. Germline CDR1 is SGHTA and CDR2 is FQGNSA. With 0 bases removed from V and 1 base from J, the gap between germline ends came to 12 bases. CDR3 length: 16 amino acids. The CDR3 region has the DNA TGTGCCAGCAGCTTAGCCGGAGTAGGCTTCCAAGAGACCCAGTACTTC. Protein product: CASSLAGVGFQETQYF.

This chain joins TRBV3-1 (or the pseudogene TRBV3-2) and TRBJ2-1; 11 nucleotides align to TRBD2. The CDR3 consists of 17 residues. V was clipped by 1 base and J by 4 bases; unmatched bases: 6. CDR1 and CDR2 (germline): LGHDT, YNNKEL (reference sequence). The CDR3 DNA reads TGTGCCAGCAGCCAAGGCCGGGGACTAGCGGAGTACAATGAGCAGTTCTTC. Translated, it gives CASSQGRGLAEYNEQFF.

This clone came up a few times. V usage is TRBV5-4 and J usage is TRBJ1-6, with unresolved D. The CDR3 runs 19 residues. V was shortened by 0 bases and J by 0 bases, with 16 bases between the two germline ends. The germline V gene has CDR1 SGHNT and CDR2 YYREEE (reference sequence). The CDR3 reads CASSLVTPGYASYNSPLHF. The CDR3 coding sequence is TGTGCCAGCAGCTTGGTCACACCAGGCTACGCCTCCTATAATTCACCCCTCCACTTT.

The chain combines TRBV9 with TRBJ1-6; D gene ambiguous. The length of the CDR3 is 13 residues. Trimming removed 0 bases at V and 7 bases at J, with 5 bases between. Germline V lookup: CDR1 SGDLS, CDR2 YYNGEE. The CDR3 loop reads CASSVESNSPLHF. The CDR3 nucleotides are TGTGCCAGCAGCGTAGAGAGCAATTCACCCCTCCACTTT.